This T cell receptor (beta chain) was profiled in a study of cytomegalovirus exposure and HLA in healthy donors (dated by TCRdb to about 2017). In terms of the full investigation: According to an earlier analysis of a few hundred of the donors, 150 million to 200 million T cells yielded over 100 million unique TCR beta sequences and approximately 300 Gb of sequence data. Genome-wide SNP genotypes for about 65% of the 666 donors were used in a later genetic analysis, which treated that subset as a discovery cohort. Besides the first cohort of more than 650 subjects, a separate validation cohort made up of 90 to 150 different subjects was used. High-throughput TCR immunosequencing, statistical association of individual TCRs with disease status, and machine learning were combined to predict cytomegalovirus infection status. Typing coverage differed by locus: A, B, C, DRB1 and DQB1 were typed in roughly 620-630 donors, DQA1 in about 550, DPA1 in 606, and DPB1 in 472. An earlier analysis of 450 to 750 of the donors used high-throughput TCR beta sequencing to judge whether each TCR beta V gene segment behaved as functional or pseudogenic. In the later analysis, no new phenotypic data were used to find candidate immune exposures; instead, reliance was placed on TCR beta sequences and their occurrence across donors. All discovery cohort repertoires had been generated using a single sequencing platform. Several DR-DQ haplotypes were handled as single units for association and clustering, since linkage in the cohort was strong. A later analysis re-examined previously published TCR beta repertoires from over 500 donors and added high-resolution HLA genotyping to investigate patterns of TCR occurrence. HLA typing included class I and class II loci at four-digit resolution. The study aimed to test whether signatures of past pathogen exposure could be identified by cataloging public T cell receptors. Donor age, sex, ethnicity and CMV serostatus were compiled together with the repertoire data. On average, 235,054 unique TCR beta nucleotide sequences were sequenced per donor among about 400 genotyped donors of the cohort, with roughly 20% of those sequences being non-productive. Among the roughly 390 genotyped donors, under 90% belonged to the genetic ancestry cluster associated with self-reported Caucasian donors. The study used immunosequencing to profile the T cell repertoires of hundreds of subjects and linked those repertoires to cytomegalovirus serostatus. An early release that covered more than 550 HLA-typed donors contained approximately 300 gigabases of sequencing data and 65 million to 100 million unique TCR sequences. Summary of the overall study and its limitations: In an earlier analysis of approximately 590 of the donors, most TCR beta V segments appeared in productive rearrangements about 87% or about 30% of the time, broadly matching IMGT annotations. A later analysis associated 15,000 or so TCR beta sequences with specific HLA alleles at a false discovery rate of 0.05. In the study, some 160 TCR beta chains were listed as associated with cytomegalovirus. A later genetic analysis associated a missense DCLRE1C variant with V-gene and J-gene trimming of TCR beta chains, and an independent cohort replicated the association. Compared with the 666-donor mean, donors in an Asian-associated ancestry cluster had fewer N-insertions in productive TCRs, according to a later genetic analysis. While some public TCRs were present in many individuals, most TCR sequences turned up only very rarely across donors. The 87-base-pair reads could not distinguish some IMGT-functional V segments, including TRBV6-2 and TRBV6-3, so those segments were excluded. The authors suggested that the approach could potentially be extended to other disease states and immunological phenotypes. A group of highly shared sequence variants was considered likely to be a technical artifact of the sequencing pipeline. According to a later analysis, TCR association rates differed among HLA loci, with DRB1 alleles showing the most associated TCRs and HLA-C alleles showing the fewest. Because counts were too low, roughly 16 rarely observed V segments, including chromosome 9 orphons, were left out of the earlier analysis of a few hundred of the donors. Roughly uniform sequencing depth across donors was assumed in presence/absence analyses, although this assumption may not hold. Strong co-occurrence of HLA alleles, especially DR and DQ, made assigning TCR associations to individual alleles difficult. HLA typing was unavailable for some donors at each locus, so association tests used only the typed subset. A later analysis reported that several top co-occurrence clusters appeared linked to parvovirus B19, influenza, CMV and Epstein-Barr virus. In this cohort, only TCR beta chains were sequenced, and detectable features were limited by the absence of alpha or paired-chain data. A later analysis found that most CMV-associated TCR beta chains appeared HLA-restricted, with HLA associations seemingly driven largely by CMV exposure. Linkage disequilibrium might explain the correlated functional status among segregating V segments, but an unknown experimental factor could not be ruled out. The classifier was reported to diagnose cytomegalovirus status with high specificity and sensitivity in both the original cohort and the validation cohort. CMV serostatus was the only immune exposure information available for the cohort. Three of the identified cytomegalovirus-associated TCR beta chains were confirmed in vitro to be specific for cytomegalovirus antigens. In a later analysis, HLA-associated TCR beta chains were found to be more clonally expanded and to have lower generation probabilities than equally common non-associated chains. A further reported finding was that TCR beta sequences accurately predicted the HLA-A and HLA-B alleles for most subjects in the first cohort.

Including cysteine and phenylalanine, the CDR3 has 14 amino acids. Only the CDR3 part of the read is kept: 42 bases, read in frame from the first base. The V end loses 6 bases and the J end loses 6 bases, and a stretch of 12 bases separates them. Per the germline V gene, SGHAT is the CDR1 and FQNNGV is the CDR2. In total, 600 or so healthy bone marrow donors made up the cohort. At the time of sampling, all cohort members were nominally healthy, though unrecorded immune exposures were likely present. The donor tested CMV seronegative, placing the donor among the roughly 340 seronegative members of the cohort. Every donor gave a peripheral blood sample, and the peripheral blood mononuclear cells from that sample were used for TCR beta sequencing. Genomic DNA extraction from the blood cell samples was performed with the Qiagen DNeasy Blood Extraction Kit. With regard to this clone: Its target antigen remains unknown.

Libraries were built with the immunoSEQ multiplex PCR assay. For the multiplex PCR, a mixture combining 60 forward primers for TCR Vbeta segments and 13 reverse primers for TCR Jbeta segments was used. The CDR3 region of rearranged TCR beta genes was amplified from genomic DNA by a multiplex PCR assay. On the Illumina HiSeq System, the amplified TCR beta libraries were sequenced as 87-base-pair reads. In the original analysis: A later analysis counted about 80 million unique TCR beta chains across the 700 or so repertoires, and some 11 million of these chains were shared by at least two donors. To remove PCR and sequencing errors, raw reads were error-corrected and collapsed into unique sequences using a nearest-neighbor algorithm that merged closely related sequences. V, D and J gene segments were assigned by aligning CDR3 sequences to IMGT reference sequences. For a sequence to be retained, a match of at least six nucleotides was required to both a V gene segment and a J gene segment. A rearrangement was called productive if the CDR3 had no stop codons and remained in frame with V and J, and every other rearrangement was called non-productive. CDR3 was defined by IMGT convention, running from the second conserved V-encoded cysteine to the conserved J-encoded phenylalanine. In an earlier analysis of roughly 580 of the donors, sequences lacking an unambiguous match to a single V gene segment were excluded. An earlier analysis of approximately 590 of the donors classified V segments as functional when productive rearrangements were above 56.7% and as segregating when the standard deviation between donors was above 5%. A statistical classification framework was built for diagnosing cytomegalovirus status from the catalog of TCR beta chain sequences. In a later analysis, V and J genes were assigned by comparing TCR nucleotide sequences against IMGT/GENE-DB human TR gene sequences. A later analysis assigned CDR3 sequences and most-parsimonious VDJ recombination scenarios with the TCRdist pipeline. In a later analysis, each TCR beta chain was defined by its CDR3 amino acid sequence together with its V-gene family, and reads lacking a unique V-gene family were excluded. To address suspected cross-contamination and a sequencing artifact, a later analysis removed a few hundred highly shared, low-generation-probability nucleotide sequences. In a later analysis, a clonal expansion index for each public chain was calculated from normalized within-repertoire ranks of inferred template counts. In a later analysis, generation probabilities were computed using a VDJ recombination model fitted to out-of-frame rearrangements, and the results were checked against IGoR. A later analysis scored TCR-TCR, TCR-HLA and TCR-CMV co-occurrence with hypergeometric tests, applying a repertoire-size bias correction to TCR pairs. To estimate false discovery rates, a later analysis permuted the HLA or CMV assignments 20 times. In a later analysis, co-occurring TCRs were grouped with DBSCAN, and TCRdist sequence similarity was added when clustering was performed within HLA-allele-positive subsets. Repertoires with fewer than 30,000 or more than 120,000 public chains were left out of co-occurrence clustering, as were roughly five repertoires with anomalous nucleotide sharing. Imported from immuneACCESS, the table was reduced by TCRdb to in-frame sequences with V and J called. These copies leave out some clones; in studies compared against another copy, an unresolved V gene accounts for under half, and the cause of the remainder is not known. V, J and clone size are those of that table, while D and trimming were read from the DNA. This sample's table has entries for roughly 50,000 clones. The ten top clones hold approximately 2.1% of the sample.

The sequenced material came from PBMCs. The chain is made from TRBV11-2 and TRBJ1-6; too little of a D gene remains to name it. This clonotype was obtained from a woman in her 40s in good health and CMV-seronegative. The DNA sequence is as follows: TGTGCCAGCAGTCTATCTAGAGTTAATTCACCCCTCCACTTT. It translates as CASSLSRVNSPLHF.